A selection of T cell receptor beta chains follows, all from one sample in a study of CD8 T cells in ankylosing spondylitis. TCRdb recomputed calls from the 5' RACE reads with MiXCR, one row per CDR3 protein. The sample lists around 99,000 distinct CDR3 sequences; about 8.8% were seen once. Material for sequencing was blood, either unsorted or a sorted T cell fraction (not recorded which). Receptors were obtained from a male donor with ankylosing spondylitis or in good health (not recorded which). CDR3s include the opening cysteine and the closing phenylalanine or tryptophan. Fields, in order: CDR3 length, V gene, D gene, clone size, J gene, CDR3 protein, CDR3 DNA. D genes are given only for firm matches. Expanded clones are given a class, and other clones once, few, many or no size at all.

16	TRBV12-3/TRBV12-4	.	many	TRBJ2-3	CASSPSTLSRADTQYF	TGTGCCAGCAGTCCATCGACCCTTTCGCGAGCAGATACGCAGTATTTT
16	TRBV5-6	TRBD2	many	TRBJ2-3	CASSLRTSGGTDTQYF	TGTGCCAGCAGCCTGCGGACTAGCGGGGGCACAGATACGCAGTATTTT
13	TRBV7-8	.	many	TRBJ1-4	CASSRREGEKLFF	TGTGCCAGCAGCAGACGAGAGGGGGAAAAACTGTTTTTT
14	TRBV20-1	TRBD1	many	TRBJ1-1	CSTDRGRRDTEAFF	TGCAGTACAGACAGGGGAAGAAGGGACACTGAAGCTTTCTTT
11	TRBV29-1	.	many	TRBJ1-1	CSVGVNTEAFF	TGCAGCGTCGGAGTTAACACTGAAGCTTTCTTT
16	TRBV20-1	TRBD1	many	TRBJ2-4	CSAPSGTGKAKNIQYF	TGCAGTGCTCCATCAGGGACAGGAAAAGCCAAAAACATTCAGTACTTC
16	TRBV29-1	.	.	TRBJ2-2	CSVEGSPGSYTGELFF	TGCAGCGTTGAAGGGTCTCCGGGGAGCTACACCGGGGAGCTGTTTTTT
15	TRBV7-3	.	many	TRBJ2-7	CASSFSGQGSYEQYF	TGTGCCAGCAGCTTTAGTGGTCAGGGGTCCTACGAGCAGTACTTC
15	TRBV25-1	TRBD1	many	TRBJ1-1	CASSPGRDRNTEAFF	TGTGCCAGCAGTCCAGGGCGGGACAGGAACACTGAAGCTTTCTTT
14	TRBV9	.	many	TRBJ1-4	CASSAQEANEKLFF	TGTGCCAGCAGTGCGCAGGAAGCTAATGAAAAACTGTTTTTT
13	TRBV18	TRBD1	many	TRBJ2-7	CASSRDRLYEQYF	TGTGCCAGCTCTCGGGACAGACTCTACGAGCAGTACTTC
13	TRBV29-1	.	many	TRBJ2-5	CSVQRDLQETQYF	TGCAGCGTTCAGCGAGACCTCCAAGAGACCCAGTACTTC
13	TRBV12-3/TRBV12-4	.	many	TRBJ2-7	CASQGLSSYEQYF	TGTGCCAGCCAGGGGTTAAGCTCCTACGAGCAGTACTTC
14	TRBV28	.	many	TRBJ1-1	CASSLGTKNTEAFF	TGTGCCAGCAGTCTCGGGACTAAGAACACTGAAGCTTTCTTT